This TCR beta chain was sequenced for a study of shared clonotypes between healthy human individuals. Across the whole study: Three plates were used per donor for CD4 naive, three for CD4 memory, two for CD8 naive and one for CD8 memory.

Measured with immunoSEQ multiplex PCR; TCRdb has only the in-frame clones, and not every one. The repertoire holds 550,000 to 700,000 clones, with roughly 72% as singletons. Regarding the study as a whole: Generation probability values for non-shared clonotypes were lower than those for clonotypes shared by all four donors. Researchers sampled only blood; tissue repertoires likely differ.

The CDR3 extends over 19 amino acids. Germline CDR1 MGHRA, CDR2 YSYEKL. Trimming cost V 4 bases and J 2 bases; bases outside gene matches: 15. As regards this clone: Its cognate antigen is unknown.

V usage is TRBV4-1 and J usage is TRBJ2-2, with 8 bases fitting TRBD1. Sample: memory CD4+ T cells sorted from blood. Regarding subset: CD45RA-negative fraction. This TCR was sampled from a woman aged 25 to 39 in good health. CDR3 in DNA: TGCGCCAGCAGCCTCCATCTAGTCGCCGGGACAGGAAACACCGGGGAGCTGTTTTTT. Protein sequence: CASSLHLVAGTGNTGELFF.